The rows below give T cell receptor beta chains drawn from one sample of a study of response to subunit inactivated influenza vaccine. In TCRdb, the RT-PCR reads were re-called with MiXCR into one record per CDR3 protein. The data contain a few hundred thousand distinct CDR3 sequences, 20% to 25% of them singletons. Sequencing used PBMCs from blood, obtained 21 months after vaccination. All receptors derive from a man between 50 and 69 years old who received an inactivated influenza vaccine. Both conserved end residues are part of each CDR3. The order of the fields is clone size, J gene, V gene, D gene, CDR3 DNA, CDR3 protein. The D gene is left open where the match is weak. Size is omitted from some rows. Given values are once, few, many or a class for expanded clones.

clone size: few
J gene: TRBJ2-2
V gene: TRBV12-3/TRBV12-4
D gene: .
CDR3 DNA: TGTGCCAGCAAAAGCCTAGGGGGAGGAGGCGAGCTGTTTTTT
CDR3 protein: CASKSLGGGGELFF

clone size: once
J gene: TRBJ2-1
V gene: TRBV7-3
D gene: TRBD2
CDR3 DNA: TGTGCCAGCAGCTTAATCCTCGGCGTGGCTAGCGGGGTAGTCGATTACTACAATGAGCAGTTCTTC
CDR3 protein: CASSLILGVASGVVDYYNEQFF

clone size: .
J gene: TRBJ1-1
V gene: TRBV27
D gene: .
CDR3 DNA: TGTGCCAGCAGTTTACGAGGGGGCACTGAAGCTTTCTTT
CDR3 protein: CASSLRGGTEAFF

clone size: .
J gene: TRBJ1-5
V gene: TRBV29-1
D gene: .
CDR3 DNA: TGCAGCGTCCGCGGGACGGACCCTAATCAGCCCCAGCATTTT
CDR3 protein: CSVRGTDPNQPQHF

clone size: .
J gene: TRBJ1-2
V gene: TRBV7-2
D gene: .
CDR3 DNA: TGTGCCAGCAGCTTTTCAGGGAGATACACCTCTAACTATGGCTACACCTTC
CDR3 protein: CASSFSGRYTSNYGYTF

clone size: .
J gene: TRBJ2-5
V gene: TRBV3-1
D gene: .
CDR3 DNA: TGTGCCAGCAGTTTTGCACCTCGGTCCCAAGAGACCCAGTACTTC
CDR3 protein: CASSFAPRSQETQYF

clone size: .
J gene: TRBJ2-2
V gene: TRBV7-2
D gene: .
CDR3 DNA: TGTGCCAGCAGCTTAGCCAGACTGAACACCGGGGAGCTGTTTTTT
CDR3 protein: CASSLARLNTGELFF

clone size: .
J gene: TRBJ1-5
V gene: TRBV28
D gene: .
CDR3 DNA: TGTGCCAGCAGACCCCCGGGACTCAGCAATCAGCCCCAGCATTTT
CDR3 protein: CASRPPGLSNQPQHF

clone size: .
J gene: TRBJ2-2
V gene: TRBV9
D gene: .
CDR3 DNA: TGTGCCAGCAGCGCACCGTCGGGAGCGGACACCGGGGAGCTGTTTTTT
CDR3 protein: CASSAPSGADTGELFF

clone size: .
J gene: TRBJ2-1
V gene: TRBV4-2
D gene: .
CDR3 DNA: TGTGCCAGCAGCCAAGTTTATGCGGCAAAGTACAATGAGCAGTTCTTC
CDR3 protein: CASSQVYAAKYNEQFF

clone size: .
J gene: TRBJ2-1
V gene: TRBV11-1
D gene: .
CDR3 DNA: TGTGCCAGCAGCTCCCCACGCACTGAGCAGTTCTTC
CDR3 protein: CASSSPRTEQFF

clone size: .
J gene: TRBJ2-2
V gene: TRBV5-1
D gene: .
CDR3 DNA: TGCGCCAGCAGTTTAAACCCGAACACCGGGGAGCTGTTTTTT
CDR3 protein: CASSLNPNTGELFF

clone size: few
J gene: TRBJ1-5
V gene: TRBV4-2
D gene: .
CDR3 DNA: TGTGCCAGCAGCCAAGTCTCTAAGGGTCAGCCCCAGCATTTT
CDR3 protein: CASSQVSKGQPQHF

clone size: few
J gene: TRBJ2-5
V gene: TRBV20-1
D gene: TRBD2
CDR3 DNA: TGCAGTGGTGGGACTAGCGGTTACCAAGAGACCCAGTACTTC
CDR3 protein: CSGGTSGYQETQYF

clone size: few
J gene: TRBJ1-1
V gene: TRBV10-2
D gene: .
CDR3 DNA: TGCGCCAGCAGTGAGTCGGCGGAGGGCGGGAGCACTGAAGCTTTCTTT
CDR3 protein: CASSESAEGGSTEAFF

clone size: .
J gene: TRBJ1-2
V gene: TRBV19
D gene: TRBD1
CDR3 DNA: TGTGCCAGTAGTACTGGACAGGGGAGCTATGGCTACACCTTC
CDR3 protein: CASSTGQGSYGYTF

clone size: .
J gene: TRBJ2-3
V gene: TRBV7-9
D gene: TRBD1
CDR3 DNA: TGTGCCAGCAGCTTTTCAGGGGGCCTAGATACGCAGTATTTT
CDR3 protein: CASSFSGGLDTQYF

clone size: few
J gene: TRBJ1-1
V gene: TRBV20-1
D gene: .
CDR3 DNA: TGCAGTGCTAGAGATTCGGAGGGAGGGGATGGCACTGAAGCTTTCTTT
CDR3 protein: CSARDSEGGDGTEAFF

clone size: many
J gene: TRBJ2-7
V gene: TRBV12-3/TRBV12-4
D gene: TRBD2
CDR3 DNA: TGTGCCAGCAGAAGCGGGAGGTTCTCCTACGAGCAGTACTTC
CDR3 protein: CASRSGRFSYEQYF

clone size: .
J gene: TRBJ1-4
V gene: TRBV24-1
D gene: .
CDR3 DNA: TGTGCCACCAGTGGCGGGGGGCGGAATGAAAAACTGTTTTTT
CDR3 protein: CATSGGGRNEKLFF

clone size: few
J gene: TRBJ1-5
V gene: TRBV27
D gene: .
CDR3 DNA: TGTGCCAGCAGTTTAAGGGCGGGTCGAAATCAGCCCCAGCATTTT
CDR3 protein: CASSLRAGRNQPQHF

clone size: .
J gene: TRBJ2-3
V gene: TRBV7-7
D gene: TRBD2
CDR3 DNA: TGTGCCAGCAGCTATAGCGGGAGGGCAGATACGCAGTATTTT
CDR3 protein: CASSYSGRADTQYF

clone size: few
J gene: TRBJ2-2
V gene: TRBV29-1
D gene: .
CDR3 DNA: TGCAGCGCGATGGAAGCGAACACCGGGGAGCTGTTTTTT
CDR3 protein: CSAMEANTGELFF

clone size: .
J gene: TRBJ2-7
V gene: TRBV18
D gene: .
CDR3 DNA: TGTGCCAGCTCACCCGGGCGGGCAGATAACGAGCAGTACTTC
CDR3 protein: CASSPGRADNEQYF

clone size: .
J gene: TRBJ2-7
V gene: TRBV11-2
D gene: TRBD2
CDR3 DNA: TGTGCCAGCAGCTTTGCTAGCGGGGCCTACGAGCAGTACTTC
CDR3 protein: CASSFASGAYEQYF

clone size: few
J gene: TRBJ1-1
V gene: TRBV6-6
D gene: TRBD1
CDR3 DNA: TGTGCCGTAGAAGGACAGGGGATTAAAACGGCTTTCTTT
CDR3 protein: CAVEGQGIKTAFF

clone size: few
J gene: TRBJ2-2
V gene: TRBV7-9
D gene: .
CDR3 DNA: TGTGCCAGCAGCCGGGCGGGGAACACCGGGGAGCTGTTTTTT
CDR3 protein: CASSRAGNTGELFF

clone size: .
J gene: TRBJ2-2
V gene: TRBV6-2/TRBV6-3
D gene: .
CDR3 DNA: TGTGCCGGAACGGGACGCTCCGGGGAGCTGTTTTTT
CDR3 protein: CAGTGRSGELFF

clone size: many
J gene: TRBJ1-5
V gene: TRBV7-8
D gene: .
CDR3 DNA: TGTGCCAGCAGCTTAGGGGAGAATCAGCCCCAGCATTTT
CDR3 protein: CASSLGENQPQHF

clone size: .
J gene: TRBJ2-3
V gene: TRBV20-1
D gene: TRBD1
CDR3 DNA: TGCAGTGCTAGAGTCCAGGGGGTGGTAGATACGCAGTATTTT
CDR3 protein: CSARVQGVVDTQYF

clone size: .
J gene: TRBJ1-3
V gene: TRBV5-1
D gene: .
CDR3 DNA: TGCGCCAGCAGCTTGACCTCGGGCCTGATCTCTGGAAACACCATATATTTT
CDR3 protein: CASSLTSGLISGNTIYF

clone size: few
J gene: TRBJ1-6
V gene: TRBV5-4
D gene: TRBD1
CDR3 DNA: TGTGCCAGCAGCGCGGGACAGAGAAATTCACCCCTCCACTTT
CDR3 protein: CASSAGQRNSPLHF

clone size: .
J gene: TRBJ1-1
V gene: TRBV12-3/TRBV12-4
D gene: .
CDR3 DNA: TGTGCCAGCAGTTTAGGTCCAGTCTACACTGAAGCTTTCTTT
CDR3 protein: CASSLGPVYTEAFF

clone size: .
J gene: TRBJ2-5
V gene: TRBV2
D gene: .
CDR3 DNA: TGTGCCAGCGGTTCTGCGGGACTCCACCAAGAGACCCAGTACTTC
CDR3 protein: CASGSAGLHQETQYF

clone size: many
J gene: TRBJ1-5
V gene: TRBV7-9
D gene: .
CDR3 DNA: TGTGCCAGCAGCTTAAGCAATCAGCCCCAGCATTTT
CDR3 protein: CASSLSNQPQHF

clone size: few
J gene: TRBJ2-7
V gene: TRBV20-1
D gene: .
CDR3 DNA: TGCAGTGCTCCAACTCCAACTTCCTACGAGCAGTACTTC
CDR3 protein: CSAPTPTSYEQYF

clone size: .
J gene: TRBJ2-3
V gene: TRBV7-9
D gene: .
CDR3 DNA: TGTGCCAGCAGCTTATCGACGGAGACAGATACGCAGTATTTT
CDR3 protein: CASSLSTETDTQYF

clone size: few
J gene: TRBJ2-3
V gene: TRBV2
D gene: TRBD2
CDR3 DNA: TGTGCCAGCAGTCCACGGGCGGCTAGCGGGGGCACAGATACGCAGTATTTT
CDR3 protein: CASSPRAASGGTDTQYF

clone size: .
J gene: TRBJ2-1
V gene: TRBV4-3
D gene: .
CDR3 DNA: TGCGCCAGCAGCCAACGACACGGGCTAGTATCCTACAATGAGCAGTTCTTC
CDR3 protein: CASSQRHGLVSYNEQFF

clone size: .
J gene: TRBJ2-1
V gene: TRBV10-3
D gene: TRBD2
CDR3 DNA: TGTGCCATCAACCCGGGACTAGATTGGAATGAGCAGTTCTTC
CDR3 protein: CAINPGLDWNEQFF

clone size: .
J gene: TRBJ2-5
V gene: TRBV6-5
D gene: TRBD2
CDR3 DNA: TGTGCCAGCAGTTACTCGGGACTAGCGGGGCATAAGACCCAGTACTTC
CDR3 protein: CASSYSGLAGHKTQYF

clone size: .
J gene: TRBJ2-1
V gene: TRBV5-1
D gene: .
CDR3 DNA: TGCGCCAGCAGCTTGGCGGCTAGGGGGAATGAGCAGTTCTTC
CDR3 protein: CASSLAARGNEQFF

clone size: .
J gene: TRBJ2-7
V gene: TRBV10-2
D gene: .
CDR3 DNA: TGCGCCAGCAGTGAGCTAGGGAACTCCTACGAGCAGTACTTC
CDR3 protein: CASSELGNSYEQYF

clone size: many
J gene: TRBJ1-1
V gene: TRBV6-2/TRBV6-3
D gene: .
CDR3 DNA: TGTGCCAGCAGTCTTAGGGCAGGGAACACTGAAGCTTTCTTT
CDR3 protein: CASSLRAGNTEAFF

clone size: few
J gene: TRBJ1-5
V gene: TRBV12-3/TRBV12-4
D gene: TRBD1
CDR3 DNA: TGTGCCAGCAGGGACAGGGGCGGTAGCAATCAGCCCCAGCATTTT
CDR3 protein: CASRDRGGSNQPQHF

clone size: few
J gene: TRBJ2-1
V gene: TRBV20-1
D gene: TRBD1
CDR3 DNA: TGCAGTGCTCCGGACAGGAATAACAATGAGCAGTTCTTC
CDR3 protein: CSAPDRNNNEQFF

clone size: many
J gene: TRBJ2-2
V gene: TRBV4-1
D gene: TRBD2
CDR3 DNA: TGCGCCAGCAGCCAAGGAGGTGTGACCTCGCTAGCGGGGGGGAACACCGGGGAGCTGTTTTTT
CDR3 protein: CASSQGGVTSLAGGNTGELFF

clone size: .
J gene: TRBJ1-5
V gene: TRBV5-5
D gene: TRBD1
CDR3 DNA: TGTGCCAGCAGTCCCGACAGGGGCAAGAATCAGCCCCAGCATTTT
CDR3 protein: CASSPDRGKNQPQHF